The 16 T cell receptor beta chains in this list originate from one sample, sequenced in a study of cytomegalovirus exposure and HLA in healthy donors. Researchers ran the PCR with 60 Vbeta and 13 Jbeta primers. Assay used: immunoSEQ multiplex PCR; TCRdb lists only in-frame clones, some missing. The data hold some 170,000 clones, with about 80% observed a single time. The specimen was PBMCs. Source of these receptors: a woman aged 25 to 39 in good health and CMV-seronegative.

J is TRBJ2-1 and V is TRBV9; a possible D gene is TRBD2 (5 bases). V was pared by 0 bases and J by 5 bases, with 9 bases between. The CDR3 is 14 residues long. Germline V gene data show CDR1 as SGDLS and CDR2 as YYNGEE. The CDR3 sequence is CASSVVLADNEQFF. The CDR3 DNA follows: TGTGCCAGCAGCGTAGTCCTAGCAGACAATGAGCAGTTCTTC. Based on the CDR3 plus reference TRBV9 and TRBJ2-1, the full variable domain is DSGVTQTPKHLITATGQRVTLRCSPRSGDLSVYWYQQSLDQGLQFLIQYYNGEERAKGNILERFSAQQFPDLHSELNLSSLELGDSALYFCASSVVLADNEQFFGPGTRLTVL.

The sample holds a few counts of this clone. The chain uses TRBV7-9 and TRBJ1-5, with 7 bases that match TRBD1. The J segment lost 6 bases and the V segment lost 0 bases, leaving 8 bases of the junction unmatched. CDR1 and CDR2 from the germline V gene are SEHNR and FQNEAQ (reference sequence). CDR3 length: 16 amino acids. Here the CDR3 DNA reads TGTGCCAGCAGCTTAGCAGGGACAGCCTTGCTTCAGCCCCAGCATTTT. It specifies CASSLAGTALLQPQHF.

The chain links TRBV7-2 to TRBJ2-3; 10 bases are a match to TRBD1. J gave up 5 bases and V 5 bases, and 4 bases lay outside the gene matches. The length of the CDR3 is 14 residues. Germline lookup yields CDR1 SGHTA and CDR2 FQGNSA. The CDR3 DNA sequence: TGTGCCAGCAGCCCCGGACAGGGGGAAGATACGCAGTATTTT. It codes for CASSPGQGEDTQYF.

J is TRBJ1-3 and V is TRBV6-5, with 7 nucleotides matching TRBD1. The length of the CDR3 is 15 residues. Germline trimming cut 5 bases from V and 2 bases from J; bases unmatched to any gene: 6. Germline CDR1 and CDR2: MNHEY and SVGAGI. CDR3 nucleotides: TGTGCCAGCAGTCCCACCGGGACAGCTGGAAACACCATATATTTT. Amino acid sequence: CASSPTGTAGNTIYF.

In DNA form, the CDR3 reads TGTGCCAGCAAAAATCCCCCAGGGGGCACTGAAGCTTTCTTT. Translating gives CASKNPPGGTEAFF. The V gene is TRBV2, the J gene TRBJ1-1; 7 nucleotides align to TRBD1. This CDR3 has 14 residues. Trimming took 7 bases from V and 4 from J; bases not matched to a gene: 9. The V gene's germline CDR1 is SNHLY and CDR2 FYNNEI.

V gene TRBV29-1 combines with J gene TRBJ2-2; the D gene is possibly TRBD2 (7 bases). Germline CDR1 SQVTM, CDR2 ANQGSEA. V was pared by 3 bases and J by 2 bases, with 13 bases between. The CDR3 runs 15 residues. CDR3 loop: CSVDGGGSNTGELFF. DNA of the CDR3: TGCAGCGTTGATGGGGGCGGGAGCAACACCGGGGAGCTGTTTTTT.

The CDR3 region has the DNA TGTGCCAGCAGCCCCCCGGGAGACCGGGCTTTAAATGAGCAGTTCTTC. Its protein is CASSPPGDRALNEQFF. The chain couples TRBV13 to TRBJ2-1, with a tentative D call TRBD2 (6 bases). The CDR3 is made up of 16 amino acids. Germline V gene data show CDR1 as PRHDT and CDR2 as FYEKMQ (reference sequence). Trimming pared 5 bases from V and 7 bases from J, leaving 21 bases between.

J is TRBJ2-3 and V is TRBV5-4, with TRBD2 as a possible D gene (6 bases). This CDR3 is built from 14 residues. In germline, CDR1 is SGHNT, CDR2 YYREEE (reference sequence). V lost 4 bases, J lost 4 bases, and 13 bases lay in between. CDR3: CASSLREVADTQYF. CDR3 sequence (DNA): TGTGCCAGCAGCCTAAGGGAGGTTGCAGATACGCAGTATTTT.

The chain has TRBV10-3 and TRBJ2-3; D is possibly TRBD2 (6 bases). The germline gives CDR1 ENHRY, CDR2 SYGVKD. The V end was cut by 4 bases, the J end by 8 bases, with 10 bases between. This CDR3 comprises 12 residues. The DNA for the CDR3 is TGTGCCATCAGTGCGGGGGTAGGTACGCAGTATTTT. This sequence encodes CAISAGVGTQYF.

The V and J genes are TRBV19 and TRBJ2-7, with TRBD1 matching 8 bases. The J segment lost 2 bases and the V segment lost 6 bases, leaving 3 bases of the junction unmatched. In germline, CDR1 is LNHDA, CDR2 SQIVND (reference sequence). This CDR3 region has 13 residues. CDR3 DNA: TGTGCCAGTAGCCGACAGGGGCCCTACGAGCAGTACTTC. This translates into CASSRQGPYEQYF.

The chain recombines TRBV10-3 with TRBJ2-3; 9 nucleotides align to TRBD2. Looked up from germline, CDR1 is ENHRY and CDR2 is SYGVKD. This CDR3 contains 14 residues. The trim removed 6 bases at V and 0 bases at J, leaving 1 base unmatched. In nucleotides, the CDR3 is TGTGCCATCAGCACTAGCGGGAGCACAGATACGCAGTATTTT. Translation: CAISTSGSTDTQYF.

V is TRBV28 and J is TRBJ1-1; D may be TRBD1 (5 bases). The CDR3 has 16 amino acids. Germline CDR1 and CDR2: MDHEN and SYDVKM. Trimming removed 6 bases at V and 3 bases at J, with 20 bases between. CDR3 sequence reads: CASSPVWWQGDTEAFF. The CDR3 coding sequence is TGTGCCAGCAGCCCAGTATGGTGGCAGGGCGACACTGAAGCTTTCTTT.

The chain has TRBV2 and TRBJ2-1; TRBD2 matches 13 bases. This CDR3 region has 16 residues. The V segment lost 2 bases and the J segment 9 bases; nucleotides outside the gene matches: 7. CDR1 SNHLY and CDR2 FYNNEI come from the germline V gene. The CDR3 DNA sequence: TGTGCCAGCAGTGAATGGACTAGCGGGAGTTTGGGTGAGCAGTTCTTC. Translated: CASSEWTSGSLGEQFF.

This chain connects TRBV7-2 to TRBJ2-7; 9 nucleotides match TRBD1. Germline values: CDR1 SGHTA, CDR2 FQGNSA. There are 15 residues in the CDR3. V trimming: 1 base; J trimming: 3 bases; junction bases outside the gene matches: 4. CDR3 in amino acids: CASSLGPDRGYEQYF. CDR3 DNA sequence: TGTGCCAGCAGCTTAGGGCCGGACAGGGGCTACGAGCAGTACTTC.

This sequence joins TRBV7-9 and TRBJ1-2; TRBD1 matches 8 bases. Looked up from germline, CDR1 is SEHNR and CDR2 is FQNEAQ (reference sequence). The V segment lost 3 bases and the J segment 10 bases; nucleotides outside the gene matches: 13. This CDR3 has 15 amino acids. CDR3 DNA: TGTGCCAGCAGCTTCCAGGGGGCTAATTCCCTAGACTACACCTTC. Translation gives CASSFQGANSLDYTF.

The chain has TRBV6-5 and TRBJ1-1; no definite D call. From germline, CDR1 is MNHEY and CDR2 SVGAGI. V lost 0 bases, J lost 4 bases, and 6 bases lay in between. This CDR3 region has 13 residues. Written as DNA, the CDR3 is TGTGCCAGCAGTTACTCACTCCCCACTGAAGCTTTCTTT. This encodes CASSYSLPTEAFF.